These T cell receptor beta chains were read from a single sample in a study of Graves' ophthalmopathy and Graves' hyperthyroidism. TCRdb fed the multiplex PCR reads into MiXCR, producing one record per CDR3 protein. The sample comprises 340,000 or so distinct CDR3 sequences, roughly a sixth of which are singletons, and 10% to 15% rests with the top ten. The sequencing input was peripheral blood. The origin of the receptors is an adult man with Graves' ophthalmopathy. CDR3s leave out the opening cysteine and the closing phenylalanine or tryptophan.

v_gene: TRBV6-1; CDR3aa: ASSEFLSYEQY
v_gene: TRBV6-1; CDR3aa: ASRPLREQY
v_gene: TRBV6-2/TRBV6-3; CDR3aa: ASSSRSQGETQY
v_gene: TRBV11-2; CDR3aa: ASSSGTGLNTEAF
v_gene: TRBV11-2; CDR3aa: ASSSGLNMMGYT
v_gene: TRBV7-2; CDR3aa: ASKVQGALLTEAF
v_gene: TRBV12-3/TRBV12-4; CDR3aa: ASSPGRGFKPQH
v_gene: TRBV4-3; CDR3aa: ASSQDPAGQAYGYT
v_gene: TRBV2; CDR3aa: ASTKGRETQY
v_gene: TRBV2; CDR3aa: ASLRYGYT
v_gene: TRBV2; CDR3aa: ASRIINYGYT
v_gene: TRBV6-1; CDR3aa: ASKKQDSQETQY
v_gene: TRBV6-2/TRBV6-3; CDR3aa: ASRPPPGLAYYEQY
v_gene: TRBV12-3/TRBV12-4; CDR3aa: ASSQIGDEQY
v_gene: TRBV27; CDR3aa: ASSPTGHEQY
v_gene: TRBV6-1; CDR3aa: ASRTGGAGLTGELF
v_gene: TRBV4-3; CDR3aa: ASSPRGTGVSHEQY
v_gene: TRBV6-2/TRBV6-3; CDR3aa: ASSYSPRGTGELF
v_gene: TRBV15; CDR3aa: ATSTWGSGGMETQY
v_gene: TRBV12-3/TRBV12-4; CDR3aa: ASSLRTGNYGYT
v_gene: TRBV28; CDR3aa: ASRQGPRMNTEAF
v_gene: TRBV6-1; CDR3aa: ASSDRTTNQPQH
v_gene: TRBV5-1; CDR3aa: ASSLGLRPSYGYT
v_gene: TRBV2; CDR3aa: ASTTLRVSGNTIY
v_gene: TRBV29-1; CDR3aa: SARVGRSNTEAF
v_gene: TRBV20-1; CDR3aa: SASLVKSLAGGSLDTQY
v_gene: TRBV2; CDR3aa: ASSRDRGRIGELF
v_gene: TRBV27; CDR3aa: ASSLHNNYGYT
v_gene: TRBV25-1; CDR3aa: ASSPTGGLVYEQY
v_gene: TRBV25-1; CDR3aa: ASRNTYEQY
v_gene: TRBV30; CDR3aa: AWTPGGSGNQPQH
v_gene: TRBV29-1; CDR3aa: SVVQGETF
v_gene: TRBV6-1; CDR3aa: ASSGWKSGRDPYNEQF
v_gene: TRBV6-5; CDR3aa: ASSWGLAYEQY
v_gene: TRBV12-3/TRBV12-4; CDR3aa: ASRTPEATNTEAF
v_gene: TRBV4-3; CDR3aa: ASSQERASGRARTYEQY
v_gene: TRBV30; CDR3aa: AWTDNSGNTIY
v_gene: TRBV28; CDR3aa: ATQGTDSYEQY
v_gene: TRBV12-3/TRBV12-4; CDR3aa: ASSPPGGYQPQH
v_gene: TRBV30; CDR3aa: AWSNHFYEQY
v_gene: TRBV12-3/TRBV12-4; CDR3aa: ASSLERQVNTGELF
v_gene: TRBV28; CDR3aa: ASIRGPGSPVLGTQY
v_gene: TRBV7-2; CDR3aa: ASSLGEGGTYGYT
v_gene: TRBV10-3; CDR3aa: ATKTGGRDSPLH
v_gene: TRBV6-1; CDR3aa: ASSGTGSKTQY
v_gene: TRBV6-2/TRBV6-3; CDR3aa: ASSYTRLAGVVPGELF
v_gene: TRBV20-1; CDR3aa: SAGKQGGNTEAF
v_gene: TRBV4-2; CDR3aa: ASSQDYRENTIY
v_gene: TRBV6-1; CDR3aa: ASRSVNTEAF
v_gene: TRBV7-2; CDR3aa: ASSLVGTDSYEQY
v_gene: TRBV9; CDR3aa: ASSRRDSWAGYT
v_gene: TRBV6-1; CDR3aa: ASTVTGFEQY
v_gene: TRBV10-3; CDR3aa: AINPEGGRASYEQY
v_gene: TRBV19; CDR3aa: ASTNRDRVRLNYGYT
v_gene: TRBV7-2; CDR3aa: ASSLRGGTGGSYYGYT
v_gene: TRBV2; CDR3aa: ASSDGTQY
v_gene: TRBV28; CDR3aa: ASSSPGGSAKETQY
v_gene: TRBV19; CDR3aa: ASSIGSGQISYEQY
v_gene: TRBV20-1; CDR3aa: SARDGTSGEQY
v_gene: TRBV7-6; CDR3aa: ASSPPPSGRAAGELF